A selection of T cell receptor beta chains follows, all from one sample in a study of PD-L1 blockade in urothelial cancer. Profiling relied on immunoSEQ multiplex PCR, and the TCRdb table lists in-frame clones only, not all of them. The sample holds 70,000 to 90,000 clones, 82% seen once. The sequenced sample was PBMCs, obtained around atezolizumab (anti-PD-L1) treatment. These TCRs come from a man aged 65-85 years with urothelial cancer. CDR3s include the opening cysteine and the closing phenylalanine or tryptophan. Fields, in order: clone size, D gene, J gene, V gene, CDR3 DNA, CDR3 protein. The D gene is left open where the match is weak. Expanded clones are given a class, and other clones once, few, many or no size at all.

abundance: -
d_gene: TRBD1
j_gene: TRBJ1-1
v_gene: TRBV7-9
CDR3nt: TGTGCCAGCAGCTTATATTTTGGGACAGAGGAAACTGAAGCTTTCTTT
CDR3aa: CASSLYFGTEETEAFF

abundance: -
d_gene: -
j_gene: TRBJ2-3
v_gene: TRBV2
CDR3nt: TGTGCCAGCAGCGTCGGTGGGGGCCCCCTCACAGATACGCAGTATTTT
CDR3aa: CASSVGGGPLTDTQYF

abundance: -
d_gene: -
j_gene: TRBJ2-5
v_gene: TRBV6-1
CDR3nt: TGTGCCAGCAGTGCGGGACTGTCCGGAGAGACCCAGTACTTC
CDR3aa: CASSAGLSGETQYF

abundance: -
d_gene: -
j_gene: TRBJ1-1
v_gene: TRBV12-5
CDR3nt: TGTGCTAGTGGTTTTCAGATGAACACTGAAGCTTTCTTT
CDR3aa: CASGFQMNTEAFF

abundance: -
d_gene: TRBD1
j_gene: TRBJ2-2
v_gene: TRBV5-1
CDR3nt: TGCGCCAGCAGCAGGACAGGGTCCGGGGAGCTGTTTTTT
CDR3aa: CASSRTGSGELFF

abundance: -
d_gene: TRBD2
j_gene: TRBJ2-1
v_gene: TRBV11-3
CDR3nt: TGTGCCAGCAGCTTATTCGGGCTAGCGGGCGGTGAGCAGTTCTTC
CDR3aa: CASSLFGLAGGEQFF

abundance: -
d_gene: -
j_gene: TRBJ2-2
v_gene: TRBV7-9
CDR3nt: TGTGCCAGCAGCCTAGGAGGCCTAGGAGGAGGCCCCGGGGAGCTGTTTTTT
CDR3aa: CASSLGGLGGGPGELFF

abundance: -
d_gene: -
j_gene: TRBJ2-1
v_gene: TRBV5-6
CDR3nt: TGTGCCAGCAGCTCGACTAGTAGGTCCTACAATGAGCAGTTCTTC
CDR3aa: CASSSTSRSYNEQFF

abundance: -
d_gene: -
j_gene: TRBJ2-2
v_gene: TRBV19
CDR3nt: TGTGCCAGTAGTATATGGGCCGGGACATTGAACGCCGGGGAGCTGTTTTTT
CDR3aa: CASSIWAGTLNAGELFF

abundance: -
d_gene: TRBD1
j_gene: TRBJ2-4
v_gene: TRBV7-9
CDR3nt: TGTGCCAGCAGCTTTCCACAGGGGGTCGGGAACATTCAGTACTTC
CDR3aa: CASSFPQGVGNIQYF

abundance: -
d_gene: TRBD2
j_gene: TRBJ2-6
v_gene: TRBV19
CDR3nt: TGTGCCAGTAGTGGGCGGGGGGGCAGCTCTGGGGCCAACGTCCTGACTTTC
CDR3aa: CASSGRGGSSGANVLTF

abundance: once
d_gene: -
j_gene: TRBJ1-1
v_gene: TRBV2
CDR3nt: TGTGCCAGCAGTGACCGGGAGTACCCCCGAACCACTGAAGCTTTCTTT
CDR3aa: CASSDREYPRTTEAFF

abundance: once
d_gene: TRBD1
j_gene: TRBJ1-1
v_gene: TRBV5-4
CDR3nt: TGTGCCAGCAGCAGGTCATCAGGACAGGGCAGCACTGAAGCTTTCTTT
CDR3aa: CASSRSSGQGSTEAFF

abundance: few
d_gene: -
j_gene: TRBJ1-5
v_gene: TRBV7-6
CDR3nt: TGTGCCAGCAGCTCGGGGGGAAACAATCAGCCCCAGCATTTT
CDR3aa: CASSSGGNNQPQHF

abundance: -
d_gene: -
j_gene: TRBJ1-5
v_gene: TRBV7-2
CDR3nt: TGTGCCAGCAGCTTAGGTGGGACAAGCAATCAGCCCCAGCATTTT
CDR3aa: CASSLGGTSNQPQHF

abundance: few
d_gene: TRBD2
j_gene: TRBJ2-3
v_gene: TRBV27
CDR3nt: TGTGCCAGCAGTTTATTCCCCCTACTAGCGGGAGTTGCAGATACGCAGTATTTT
CDR3aa: CASSLFPLLAGVADTQYF

abundance: -
d_gene: -
j_gene: TRBJ1-1
v_gene: TRBV2
CDR3nt: TGTGCCAGCAGTGAAGCTGTGGTAAGGAGGTACACTGAAGCTTTCTTT
CDR3aa: CASSEAVVRRYTEAFF

abundance: -
d_gene: -
j_gene: TRBJ2-7
v_gene: TRBV23-1
CDR3nt: TGCGCCAGCAGTCCCTGGAGAGTCGCTTACTACGAGCAGTACTTC
CDR3aa: CASSPWRVAYYEQYF

abundance: medium-sized
d_gene: -
j_gene: TRBJ1-2
v_gene: TRBV9
CDR3nt: TGTGCCAGCAGCTCCGGGGGAGAGGTAGCTAACTATGGCTACACCTTC
CDR3aa: CASSSGGEVANYGYTF

abundance: -
d_gene: -
j_gene: TRBJ2-5
v_gene: TRBV7-9
CDR3nt: TGTGCCAGCAGCCCTAGTGGGTTCCAAGAGACCCAGTACTTC
CDR3aa: CASSPSGFQETQYF

abundance: many
d_gene: TRBD1
j_gene: TRBJ1-4
v_gene: TRBV6-6
CDR3nt: TGTGCCAGCACTCAGGGGGAACCAACTAATGAAAAACTGTTTTTT
CDR3aa: CASTQGEPTNEKLFF

abundance: -
d_gene: -
j_gene: TRBJ2-2
v_gene: TRBV11-3
CDR3nt: TGTGCCAGCAGCTCGTCCAGGGTCGCGAACACCGGGGAGCTGTTTTTT
CDR3aa: CASSSSRVANTGELFF

abundance: -
d_gene: -
j_gene: TRBJ2-7
v_gene: TRBV7-2
CDR3nt: TGTGCCAGCAGCCTGTCCTCCCCGGGACAAGTATTTGCCTACGAGCAGTACTTC
CDR3aa: CASSLSSPGQVFAYEQYF

abundance: -
d_gene: -
j_gene: TRBJ1-1
v_gene: TRBV4-1
CDR3nt: TGCGCCAGCAGCCCCCTACCGGGAGACACTGAAGCTTTCTTT
CDR3aa: CASSPLPGDTEAFF

abundance: once
d_gene: -
j_gene: TRBJ2-5
v_gene: TRBV2
CDR3nt: TGTGCCAGCAGGGAGGAGGGGCAAGAGACCCAGTACTTC
CDR3aa: CASREEGQETQYF

abundance: -
d_gene: TRBD2
j_gene: TRBJ2-5
v_gene: TRBV6-1
CDR3nt: TGTGCCAGCAAAGAGGGAGGGGCTCAAGAGACCCAGTACTTC
CDR3aa: CASKEGGAQETQYF

abundance: -
d_gene: TRBD1
j_gene: TRBJ2-7
v_gene: TRBV9
CDR3nt: TGTGCCAGCAGCGTCCCGAGCCCGAACAGGGGAGAGGGTTACGAGCAGTACTTC
CDR3aa: CASSVPSPNRGEGYEQYF

abundance: -
d_gene: -
j_gene: TRBJ1-2
v_gene: TRBV4-3
CDR3nt: TGCGCCAGCAGCCGCTCGACAGTTAACTATGGCTACACCTTC
CDR3aa: CASSRSTVNYGYTF

abundance: -
d_gene: -
j_gene: TRBJ2-7
v_gene: TRBV19
CDR3nt: TGTGCCAGTAGTATGGGCGGGGCATACGAGCAGTACTTC
CDR3aa: CASSMGGAYEQYF

abundance: -
d_gene: -
j_gene: TRBJ2-7
v_gene: TRBV7-6
CDR3nt: TGTGCCAGCAGCTCATTGGGCCTTCTGTACTTC
CDR3aa: CASSSLGLLYF

abundance: -
d_gene: -
j_gene: TRBJ2-5
v_gene: TRBV7-2
CDR3nt: TGTGCCAGCAGCGAGATCAGAGCGTACGAGACCCAGTACTTC
CDR3aa: CASSEIRAYETQYF

abundance: -
d_gene: TRBD2
j_gene: TRBJ2-3
v_gene: TRBV12-5
CDR3nt: TGTGCTACCGCGGGGGGGTTCACAGATACGCAGTATTTT
CDR3aa: CATAGGFTDTQYF

abundance: -
d_gene: TRBD1
j_gene: TRBJ1-5
v_gene: TRBV6-5
CDR3nt: TGTGCCAGCAGCCGGGACAGGGAGATTCAGCCCCAGCATTTT
CDR3aa: CASSRDREIQPQHF

abundance: once
d_gene: -
j_gene: TRBJ2-5
v_gene: TRBV25-1
CDR3nt: TGTGCCAGCAGTGAATTTAAGGGGCTGGAGACCCAGTACTTC
CDR3aa: CASSEFKGLETQYF

abundance: -
d_gene: TRBD1
j_gene: TRBJ2-5
v_gene: TRBV9
CDR3nt: TGTGCCAGCAGCGTAGGGACAGGAGAACAAGAGACCCAGTACTTC
CDR3aa: CASSVGTGEQETQYF

abundance: few
d_gene: TRBD1
j_gene: TRBJ2-5
v_gene: TRBV5-4
CDR3nt: TGTGCCAGCAGCTTGGGACAGGGGGCCCAAGAGACCCAGTACTTC
CDR3aa: CASSLGQGAQETQYF

abundance: -
d_gene: -
j_gene: TRBJ2-2
v_gene: TRBV19
CDR3nt: TGTGCCAGTATCAGGCAGGGGAACACCGGGGAGCTGTTTTTT
CDR3aa: CASIRQGNTGELFF

abundance: -
d_gene: TRBD2
j_gene: TRBJ2-2
v_gene: TRBV4-1
CDR3nt: TGCGCCAGCAGCCAAGTGCCCCGGGGGACTAGCGGGAGGCGCGCCGGGGAGCTGTTTTTT
CDR3aa: CASSQVPRGTSGRRAGELFF

abundance: once
d_gene: -
j_gene: TRBJ2-3
v_gene: TRBV10-3
CDR3nt: TGTGCCATCAGTGAACCGCGCCTGGCGGGGACGCAGTATTTT
CDR3aa: CAISEPRLAGTQYF

abundance: -
d_gene: -
j_gene: TRBJ2-2
v_gene: TRBV7-8
CDR3nt: TGTGCCAGCAGCTTAGCGCTGGCAGGGCGAAGAACCGGGGAGCTGTTTTTT
CDR3aa: CASSLALAGRRTGELFF

abundance: -
d_gene: -
j_gene: TRBJ2-7
v_gene: TRBV7-3
CDR3nt: TGTGCCAGCAGCTTACCCTCCACTATATCCTACGAGCAGTACTTC
CDR3aa: CASSLPSTISYEQYF

abundance: once
d_gene: TRBD1
j_gene: TRBJ1-2
v_gene: TRBV19
CDR3nt: TGTGCCAGTAGTATAACACAGGGGGCTGGTGGCTACACCTTC
CDR3aa: CASSITQGAGGYTF

abundance: once
d_gene: TRBD1
j_gene: TRBJ1-6
v_gene: TRBV5-4
CDR3nt: TGTGCCAGCAGCCCCTCCGGGGGACAGACCAATTCACCCCTCCACTTT
CDR3aa: CASSPSGGQTNSPLHF

abundance: -
d_gene: -
j_gene: TRBJ2-5
v_gene: TRBV7-9
CDR3nt: TGTGCCAGCAGCTTAGACGGGACATCACTAGGGCCCCAGTACTTC
CDR3aa: CASSLDGTSLGPQYF